This TCR beta chain was recorded in a study of OX40 agonist ivuxolimab in advanced cancers. The V segment lost 1 base and the J segment 2 bases; nucleotides outside the gene matches: 4. CDR1 SGHTA and CDR2 FQGNSA come from the germline V gene. The CDR3 has 16 residues. TCRdb's table, derived via immunoSEQ multiplex PCR, lists solely in-frame clones and lacks some. The sample contains approximately 77,000 clones, just under 85% of which appear only once. The sequences come from CD4+ or CD8+ T cells sorted from blood, collected in a trial of the OX40 agonist ivuxolimab. The V and J genes are TRBV7-2 and TRBJ2-1; 8 bases match TRBD1. This receptor was obtained from an adult with an advanced solid tumor such as melanoma, head and neck, liver or kidney cancer. The CDR3 sequence is CASSLEPRGPYNEQFF. CDR3 DNA sequence: TGTGCCAGCAGCTTAGAACCCAGGGGGCCCTACAATGAGCAGTTCTTC.